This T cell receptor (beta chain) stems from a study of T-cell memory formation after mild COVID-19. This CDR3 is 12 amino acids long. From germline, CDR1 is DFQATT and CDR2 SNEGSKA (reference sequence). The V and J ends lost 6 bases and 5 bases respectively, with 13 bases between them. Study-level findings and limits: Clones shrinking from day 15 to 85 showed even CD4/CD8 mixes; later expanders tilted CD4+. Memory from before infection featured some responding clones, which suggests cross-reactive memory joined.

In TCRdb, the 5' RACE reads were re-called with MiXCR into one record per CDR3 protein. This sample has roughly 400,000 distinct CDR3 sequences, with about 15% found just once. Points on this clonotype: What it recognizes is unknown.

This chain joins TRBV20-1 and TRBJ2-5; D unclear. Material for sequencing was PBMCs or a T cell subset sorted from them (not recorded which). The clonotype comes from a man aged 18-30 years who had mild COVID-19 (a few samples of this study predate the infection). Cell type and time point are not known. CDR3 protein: CSAKTVDETQYF. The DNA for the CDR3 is TGCAGTGCCAAGACTGTAGATGAGACCCAGTACTTC.